Each of the 9 T cell receptor beta chains below was sequenced from the same sample in a study of cytomegalovirus exposure and HLA in healthy donors (dated by TCRdb to about 2017). The method was the immunoSEQ multiplex PCR assay. For the multiplex PCR, a mixture combining 60 forward primers for TCR Vbeta segments and 13 reverse primers for TCR Jbeta segments was used. What TCRdb holds here is the immuneACCESS table cut down to in-frame rearrangements. Part of the clones is not present; checked against another copy, under half of the missing clones reflect an unresolved V gene, and the others are unexplained. Within this sample are 96,000 or so clones, with roughly 79% of them counted one time only. The ten largest make up roughly 15% of the sample. The sample consisted of PBMCs. Receptors were obtained from a woman in her 70s in good health and CMV-seropositive.

This clone was detected only a few times. The chain has TRBV5-1 and TRBJ2-5; 8 bases map to TRBD1. The CDR3 is made up of 16 amino acids. Germline V gene sequence: CDR1 SGHRS, CDR2 YFSETQ. Germline trimming cut 6 bases from V and 0 bases from J; bases unmatched to any gene: 10. Here the CDR3 DNA reads TGCGCCAGCATCGGGGGTACAGGGGGGTACCAAGAGACCCAGTACTTC. Encoded protein: CASIGGTGGYQETQYF.

This rearrangement joins TRBV14 to TRBJ1-1, with 7 bases lining up with TRBD1. This CDR3 spans 15 amino acids. V was pared by 3 bases and J by 4 bases, with 8 bases of the junction left unmatched. In germline, CDR1 is SGHDN, CDR2 FVKESK. This CDR3 is CASSQRTGRATEAFF. For the CDR3, the DNA is TGTGCCAGCAGCCAGCGGACAGGTAGGGCCACTGAAGCTTTCTTT.

CDR3 DNA: TGTGCCAGCAGTGAACGGGACAGCGCCTATGGCTACACCTTC. This translates into CASSERDSAYGYTF. This chain uses TRBV2 with TRBJ1-2, with 7 bases lining up with TRBD1. The V and J ends lost 2 bases and 4 bases, in that order; junction bases with no gene match: 4. Per germline, CDR1 SNHLY and CDR2 FYNNEI. CDR3 length: 14 amino acids.

The rearrangement joins TRBV7-9 to TRBJ1-1, with D possibly TRBD1 on 6 matching bases. V gave up 1 base and J gave up 1 base, with 19 bases separating them. This CDR3 has 18 residues. Germline V lookup: CDR1 SEHNR, CDR2 FQNEAQ (reference sequence). The CDR3 DNA sequence: TGTGCCAGCAGCTTAGGGGTTCGCAGGGGCGGAGAGAACACTGAAGCTTTCTTT. It yields the protein CASSLGVRRGGENTEAFF.

The rearrangement links TRBV6-5 to TRBJ1-6; D might be TRBD1 (6 bases). The length of the CDR3 is 15 residues. Germline V CDR1 and CDR2: MNHEY, SVGAGI. Between the trimmed V and J ends, which lost 2 bases and 6 bases, there was a span of 11 bases. The CDR3 loop reads CASSYRGAGNSPLHF. DNA for the CDR3: TGTGCCAGCAGTTACCGGGGGGCGGGTAATTCACCCCTCCACTTT.

This clone appeared a few times. This chain links TRBV6-5 with TRBJ1-6; D possibly corresponds to TRBD1 (6 bases). This CDR3 spans 14 amino acids. The germline gives CDR1 MNHEY, CDR2 SVGAGI. Between the trimmed V and J ends, which lost 7 bases and 5 bases, there was a span of 12 bases. The CDR3 reads CASKEGVNNSPLHF. As DNA, the CDR3 is TGTGCCAGCAAAGAGGGGGTAAATAATTCACCCCTCCACTTT.

This chain links TRBV6-6 with TRBJ2-6, with 8 bases that match TRBD2. The CDR3 sequence is 14 residues long. CDR1 is MNHNY and CDR2 is SVGAGI in the germline V gene (reference sequence). V lost 5 bases, J lost 4 bases, and 1 base stayed unmatched. CDR3 residues: CASSRGGGANVLTF. Here the CDR3 DNA reads TGTGCCAGCAGTCGGGGGGGCGGGGCCAACGTCCTGACTTTC.

This clone was found a few times. V and J are TRBV7-8 and TRBJ2-5, with 7 bases identical to TRBD2. Germline V gives CDR1 SGHVS, CDR2 FQNEAQ. V lost 6 bases, J lost 4 bases, and 5 bases stayed unmatched. This CDR3 region has 13 residues. CDR3 in amino acids: CASRTIAGETQYF. The CDR3 coding sequence is TGTGCCAGCAGGACAATAGCGGGAGAGACCCAGTACTTC.

The chain is built from TRBV7-9 and TRBJ2-7, with a weak D call TRBD1 (5 bases). The germline CDR1 and CDR2 sequences are SEHNR and FQNEAQ (reference sequence). Trimming took 5 bases from V and 3 from J, leaving 20 bases between them. The CDR3 loop spans 16 amino acids. In DNA form, the CDR3 reads TGTGCCAGCAGCCCCCTGGGGCGAGGCCAAAACTACGAGCAGTACTTC. Translation gives CASSPLGRGQNYEQYF.